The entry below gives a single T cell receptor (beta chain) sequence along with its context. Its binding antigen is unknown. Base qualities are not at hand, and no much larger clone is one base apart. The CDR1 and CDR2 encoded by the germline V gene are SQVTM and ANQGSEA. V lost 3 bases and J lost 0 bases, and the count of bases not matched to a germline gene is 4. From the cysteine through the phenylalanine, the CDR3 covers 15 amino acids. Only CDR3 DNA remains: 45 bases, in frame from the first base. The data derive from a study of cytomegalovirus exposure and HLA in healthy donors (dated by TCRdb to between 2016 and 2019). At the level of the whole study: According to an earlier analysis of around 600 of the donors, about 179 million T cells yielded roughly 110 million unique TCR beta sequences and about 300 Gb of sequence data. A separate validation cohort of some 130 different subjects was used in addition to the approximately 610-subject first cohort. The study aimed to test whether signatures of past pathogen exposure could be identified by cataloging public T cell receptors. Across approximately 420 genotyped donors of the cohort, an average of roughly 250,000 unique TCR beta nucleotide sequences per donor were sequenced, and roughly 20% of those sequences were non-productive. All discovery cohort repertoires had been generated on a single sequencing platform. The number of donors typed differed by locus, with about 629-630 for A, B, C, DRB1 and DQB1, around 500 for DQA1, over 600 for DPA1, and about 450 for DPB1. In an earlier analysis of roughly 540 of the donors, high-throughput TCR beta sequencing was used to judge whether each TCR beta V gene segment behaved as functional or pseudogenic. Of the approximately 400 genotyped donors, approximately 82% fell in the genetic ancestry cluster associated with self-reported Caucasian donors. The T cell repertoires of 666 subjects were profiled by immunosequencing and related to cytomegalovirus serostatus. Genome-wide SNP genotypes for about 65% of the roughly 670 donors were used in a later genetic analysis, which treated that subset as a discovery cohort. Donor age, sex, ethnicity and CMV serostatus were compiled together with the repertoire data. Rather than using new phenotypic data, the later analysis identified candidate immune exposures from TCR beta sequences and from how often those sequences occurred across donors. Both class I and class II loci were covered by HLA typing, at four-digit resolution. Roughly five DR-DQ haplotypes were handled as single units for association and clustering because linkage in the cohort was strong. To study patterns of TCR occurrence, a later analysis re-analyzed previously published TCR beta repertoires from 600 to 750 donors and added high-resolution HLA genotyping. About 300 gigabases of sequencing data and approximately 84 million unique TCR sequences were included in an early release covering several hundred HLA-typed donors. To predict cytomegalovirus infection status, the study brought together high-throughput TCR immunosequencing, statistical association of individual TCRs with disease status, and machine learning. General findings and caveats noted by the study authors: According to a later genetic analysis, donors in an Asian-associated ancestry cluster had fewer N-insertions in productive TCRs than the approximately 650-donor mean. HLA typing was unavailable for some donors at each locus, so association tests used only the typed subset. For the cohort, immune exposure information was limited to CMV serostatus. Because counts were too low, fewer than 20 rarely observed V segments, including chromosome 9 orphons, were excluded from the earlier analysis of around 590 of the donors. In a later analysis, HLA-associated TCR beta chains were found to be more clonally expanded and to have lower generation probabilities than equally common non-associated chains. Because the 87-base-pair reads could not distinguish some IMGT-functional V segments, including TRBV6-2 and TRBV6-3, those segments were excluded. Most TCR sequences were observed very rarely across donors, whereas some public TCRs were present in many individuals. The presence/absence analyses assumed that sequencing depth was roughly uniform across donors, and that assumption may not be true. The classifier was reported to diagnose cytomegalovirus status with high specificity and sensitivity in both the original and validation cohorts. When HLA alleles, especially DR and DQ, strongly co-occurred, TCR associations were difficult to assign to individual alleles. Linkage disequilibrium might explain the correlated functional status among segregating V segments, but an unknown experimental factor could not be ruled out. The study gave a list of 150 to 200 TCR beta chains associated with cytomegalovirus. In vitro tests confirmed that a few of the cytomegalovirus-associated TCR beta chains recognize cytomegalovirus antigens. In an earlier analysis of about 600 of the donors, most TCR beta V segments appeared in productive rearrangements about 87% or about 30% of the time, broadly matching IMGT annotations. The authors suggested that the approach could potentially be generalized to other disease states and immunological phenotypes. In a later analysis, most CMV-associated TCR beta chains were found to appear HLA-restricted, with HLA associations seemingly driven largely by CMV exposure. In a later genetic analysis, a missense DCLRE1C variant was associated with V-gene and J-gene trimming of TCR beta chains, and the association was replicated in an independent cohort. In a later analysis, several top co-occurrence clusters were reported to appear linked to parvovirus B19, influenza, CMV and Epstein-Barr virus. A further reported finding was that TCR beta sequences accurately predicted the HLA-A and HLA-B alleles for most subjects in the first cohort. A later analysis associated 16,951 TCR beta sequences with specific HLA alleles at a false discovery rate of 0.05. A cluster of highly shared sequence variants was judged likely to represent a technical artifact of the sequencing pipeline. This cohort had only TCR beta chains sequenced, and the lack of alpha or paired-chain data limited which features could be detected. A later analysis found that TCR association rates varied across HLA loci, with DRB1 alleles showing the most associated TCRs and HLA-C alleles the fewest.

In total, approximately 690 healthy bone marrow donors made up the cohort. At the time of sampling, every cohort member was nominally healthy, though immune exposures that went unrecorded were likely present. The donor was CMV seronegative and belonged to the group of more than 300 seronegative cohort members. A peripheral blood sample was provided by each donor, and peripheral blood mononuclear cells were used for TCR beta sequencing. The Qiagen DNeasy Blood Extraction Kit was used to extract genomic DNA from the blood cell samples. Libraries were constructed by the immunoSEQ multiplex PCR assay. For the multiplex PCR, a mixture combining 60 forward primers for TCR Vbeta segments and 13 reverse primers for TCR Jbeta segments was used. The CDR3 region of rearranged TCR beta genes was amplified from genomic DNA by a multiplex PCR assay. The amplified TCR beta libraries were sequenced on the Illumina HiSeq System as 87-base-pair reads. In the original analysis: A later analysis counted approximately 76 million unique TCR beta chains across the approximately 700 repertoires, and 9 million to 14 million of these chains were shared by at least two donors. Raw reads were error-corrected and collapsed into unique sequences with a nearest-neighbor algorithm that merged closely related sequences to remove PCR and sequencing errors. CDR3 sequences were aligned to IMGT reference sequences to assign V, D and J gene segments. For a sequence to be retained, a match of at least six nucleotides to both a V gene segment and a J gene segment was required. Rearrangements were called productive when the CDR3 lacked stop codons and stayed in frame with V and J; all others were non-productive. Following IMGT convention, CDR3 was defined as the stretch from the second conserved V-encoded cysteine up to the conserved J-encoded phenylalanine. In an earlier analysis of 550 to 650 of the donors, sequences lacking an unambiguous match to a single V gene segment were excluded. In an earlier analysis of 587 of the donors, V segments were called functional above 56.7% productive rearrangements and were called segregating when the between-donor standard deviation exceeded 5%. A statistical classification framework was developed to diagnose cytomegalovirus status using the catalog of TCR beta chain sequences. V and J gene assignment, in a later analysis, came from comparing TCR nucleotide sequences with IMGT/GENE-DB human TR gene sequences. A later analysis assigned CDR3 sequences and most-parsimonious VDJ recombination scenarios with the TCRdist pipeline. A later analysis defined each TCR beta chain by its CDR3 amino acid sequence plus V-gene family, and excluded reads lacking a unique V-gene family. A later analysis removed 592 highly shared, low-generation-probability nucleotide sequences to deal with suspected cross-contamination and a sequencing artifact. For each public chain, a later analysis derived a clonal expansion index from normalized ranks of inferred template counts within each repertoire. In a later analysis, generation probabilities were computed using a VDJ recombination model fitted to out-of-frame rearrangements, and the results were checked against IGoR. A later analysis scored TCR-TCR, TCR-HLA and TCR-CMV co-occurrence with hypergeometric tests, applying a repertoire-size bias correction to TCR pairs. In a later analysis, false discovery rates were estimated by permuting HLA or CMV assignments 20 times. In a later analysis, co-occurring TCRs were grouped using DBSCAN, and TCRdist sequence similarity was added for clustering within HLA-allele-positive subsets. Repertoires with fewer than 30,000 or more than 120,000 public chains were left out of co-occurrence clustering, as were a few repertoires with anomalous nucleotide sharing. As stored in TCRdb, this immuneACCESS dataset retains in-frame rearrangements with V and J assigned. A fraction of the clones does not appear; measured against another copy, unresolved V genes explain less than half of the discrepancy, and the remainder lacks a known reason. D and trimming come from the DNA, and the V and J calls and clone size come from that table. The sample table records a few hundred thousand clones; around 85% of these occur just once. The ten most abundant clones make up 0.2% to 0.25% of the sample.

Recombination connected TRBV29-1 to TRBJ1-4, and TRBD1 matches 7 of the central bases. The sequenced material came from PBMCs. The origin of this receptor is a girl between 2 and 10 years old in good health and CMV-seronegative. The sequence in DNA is TGCAGCGTTGAGGGGACAGAAGCAACTAATGAAAAACTGTTTTTT. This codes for CSVEGTEATNEKLFF. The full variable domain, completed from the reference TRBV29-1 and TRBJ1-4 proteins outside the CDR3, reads SAVISQKPSRDICQRGTSLTIQCQVDSQVTMMFWYRQQPGQSLTLIATANQGSEATYESGFVIDKFPISRPNLTFSTLTVSNMSPEDSSIYLCSVEGTEATNEKLFFGSGTQLSVL.